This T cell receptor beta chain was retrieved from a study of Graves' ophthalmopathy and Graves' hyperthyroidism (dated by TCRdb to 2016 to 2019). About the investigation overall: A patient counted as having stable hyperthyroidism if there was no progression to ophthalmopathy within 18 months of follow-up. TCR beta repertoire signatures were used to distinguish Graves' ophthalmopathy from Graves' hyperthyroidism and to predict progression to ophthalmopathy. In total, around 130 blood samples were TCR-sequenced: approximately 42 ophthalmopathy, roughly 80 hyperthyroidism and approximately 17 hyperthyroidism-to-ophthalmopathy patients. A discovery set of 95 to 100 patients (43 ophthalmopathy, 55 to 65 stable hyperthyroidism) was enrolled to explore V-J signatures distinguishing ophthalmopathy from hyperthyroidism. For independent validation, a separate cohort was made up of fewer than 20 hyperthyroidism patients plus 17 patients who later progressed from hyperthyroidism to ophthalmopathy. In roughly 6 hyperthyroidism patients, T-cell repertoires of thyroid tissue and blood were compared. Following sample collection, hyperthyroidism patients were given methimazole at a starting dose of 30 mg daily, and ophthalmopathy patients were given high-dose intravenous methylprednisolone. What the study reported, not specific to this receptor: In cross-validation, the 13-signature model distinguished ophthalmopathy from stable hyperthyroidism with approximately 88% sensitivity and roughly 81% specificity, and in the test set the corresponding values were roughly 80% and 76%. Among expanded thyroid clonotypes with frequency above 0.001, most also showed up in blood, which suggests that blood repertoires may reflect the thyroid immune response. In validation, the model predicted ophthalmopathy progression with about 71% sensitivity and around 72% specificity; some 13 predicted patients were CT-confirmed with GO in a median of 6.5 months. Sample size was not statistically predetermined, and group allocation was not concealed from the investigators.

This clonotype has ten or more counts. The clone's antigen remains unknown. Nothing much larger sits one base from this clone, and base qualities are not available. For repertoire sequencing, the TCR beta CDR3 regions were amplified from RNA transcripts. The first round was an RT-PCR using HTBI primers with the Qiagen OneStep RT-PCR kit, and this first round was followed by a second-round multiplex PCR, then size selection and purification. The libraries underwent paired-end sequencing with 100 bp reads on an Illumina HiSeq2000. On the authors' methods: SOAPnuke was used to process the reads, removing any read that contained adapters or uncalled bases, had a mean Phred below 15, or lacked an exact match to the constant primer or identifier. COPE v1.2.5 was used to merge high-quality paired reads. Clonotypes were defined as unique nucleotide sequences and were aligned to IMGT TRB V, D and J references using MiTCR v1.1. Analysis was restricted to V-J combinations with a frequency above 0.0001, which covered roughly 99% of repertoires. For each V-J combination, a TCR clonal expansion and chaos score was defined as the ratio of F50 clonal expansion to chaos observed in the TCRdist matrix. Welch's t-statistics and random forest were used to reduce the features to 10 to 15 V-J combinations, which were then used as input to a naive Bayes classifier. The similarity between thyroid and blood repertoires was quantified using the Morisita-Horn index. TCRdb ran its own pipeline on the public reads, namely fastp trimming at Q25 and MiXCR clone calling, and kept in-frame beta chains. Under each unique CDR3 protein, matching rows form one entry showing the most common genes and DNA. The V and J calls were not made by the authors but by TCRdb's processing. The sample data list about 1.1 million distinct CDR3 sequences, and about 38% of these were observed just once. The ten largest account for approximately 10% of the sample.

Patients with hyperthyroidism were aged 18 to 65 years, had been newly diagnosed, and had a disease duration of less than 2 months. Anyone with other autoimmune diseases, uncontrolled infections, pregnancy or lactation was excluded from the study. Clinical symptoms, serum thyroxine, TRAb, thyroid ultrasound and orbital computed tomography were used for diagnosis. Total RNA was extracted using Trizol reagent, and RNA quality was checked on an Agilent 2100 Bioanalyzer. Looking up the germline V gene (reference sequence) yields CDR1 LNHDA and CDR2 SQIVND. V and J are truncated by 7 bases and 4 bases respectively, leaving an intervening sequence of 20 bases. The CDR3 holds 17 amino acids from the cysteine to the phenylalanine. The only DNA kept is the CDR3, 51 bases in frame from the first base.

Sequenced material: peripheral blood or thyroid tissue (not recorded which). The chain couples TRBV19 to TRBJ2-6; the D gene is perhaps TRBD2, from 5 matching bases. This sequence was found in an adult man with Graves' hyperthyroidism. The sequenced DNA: TGTGCCAGTACCCTGAGGAGGTCGGGGTCCGGGGCCAACGTCCTGACTTTC. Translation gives CASTLRRSGSGANVLTF.